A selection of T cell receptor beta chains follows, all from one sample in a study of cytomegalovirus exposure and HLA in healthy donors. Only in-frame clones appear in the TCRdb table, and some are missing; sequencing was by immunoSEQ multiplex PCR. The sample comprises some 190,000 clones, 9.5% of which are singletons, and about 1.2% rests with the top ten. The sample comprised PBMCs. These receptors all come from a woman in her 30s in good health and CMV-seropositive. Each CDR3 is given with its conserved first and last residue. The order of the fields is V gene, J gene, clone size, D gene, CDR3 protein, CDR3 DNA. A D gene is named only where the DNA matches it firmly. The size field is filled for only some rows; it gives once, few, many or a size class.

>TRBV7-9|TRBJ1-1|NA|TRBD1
CASSLSQGSTEAFF
TGTGCCAGCAGCTTATCACAGGGGAGCACTGAAGCTTTCTTT
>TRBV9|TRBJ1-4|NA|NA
CASSVDERANEKLFF
TGTGCCAGCAGCGTAGACGAGAGGGCTAATGAAAAACTGTTTTTT
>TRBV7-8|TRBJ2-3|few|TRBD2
CASSFQGVGTSGTDTQYF
TGTGCCAGCAGCTTCCAGGGGGTAGGGACTAGCGGCACAGATACGCAGTATTTT
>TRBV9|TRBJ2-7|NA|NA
CASSVYGGSGYEQYF
TGTGCCAGCAGCGTATATGGAGGGAGCGGTTACGAGCAGTACTTC
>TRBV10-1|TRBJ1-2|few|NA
CASSESTTEKNYGYTF
TGCGCCAGCAGTGAGTCGACTACCGAAAAAAACTATGGCTACACCTTC
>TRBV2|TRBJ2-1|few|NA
CASSELVGSSYNEQFF
TGTGCCAGCAGTGAATTAGTGGGGAGCTCCTACAATGAGCAGTTCTTC
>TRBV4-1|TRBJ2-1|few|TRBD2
CASSQDPGTSGYNEQFF
TGCGCCAGCAGCCAAGATCCCGGGACTAGCGGATACAATGAGCAGTTCTTC
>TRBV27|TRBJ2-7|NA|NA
CASSLSRESYEQYF
TGTGCCAGCAGTTTATCTAGGGAGTCCTACGAGCAGTACTTC
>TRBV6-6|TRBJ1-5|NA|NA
CASSPSTGFGQPQHF
TGTGCCAGCAGCCCCTCCACAGGCTTTGGTCAGCCCCAGCATTTT
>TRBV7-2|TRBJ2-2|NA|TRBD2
CASSLGLAGTGELFF
TGTGCCAGCAGCTTAGGACTAGCCGGCACCGGGGAGCTGTTTTTT
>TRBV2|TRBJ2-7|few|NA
CASSPYIYEQYF
TGTGCCAGCAGTCCCTATATCTACGAGCAGTACTTC
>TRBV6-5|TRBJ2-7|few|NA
CASSQGLVGYEQYF
TGTGCCAGCAGTCAGGGGCTAGTCGGCTACGAGCAGTACTTC
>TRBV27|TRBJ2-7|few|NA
CASSFQGRGEQYF
TGTGCCAGCAGTTTTCAGGGGAGGGGCGAGCAGTACTTC
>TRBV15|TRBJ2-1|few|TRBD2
CATSRPGLGSYNEQFF
TGTGCCACCAGCAGGCCGGGACTAGGCTCCTACAATGAGCAGTTCTTC
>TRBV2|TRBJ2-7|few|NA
CASSVDTYEQYF
TGTGCCAGCAGTGTAGATACCTACGAGCAGTACTTC
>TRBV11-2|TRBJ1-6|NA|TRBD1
CASSLGTGGHNSPLHF
TGTGCCAGCAGCTTGGGGACAGGGGGACATAATTCACCCCTCCACTTT
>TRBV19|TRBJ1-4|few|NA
CASRTDRYEKLFF
TGTGCCAGTAGGACAGACCGTTATGAAAAACTGTTTTTT
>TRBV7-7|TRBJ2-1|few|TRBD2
CASSSNLGLAGVYNEQFF
TGTGCCAGCAGCTCAAACCTCGGGCTAGCGGGAGTCTACAATGAGCAGTTCTTC
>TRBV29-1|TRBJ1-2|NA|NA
CSVGGGGRKRGYTF
TGCAGCGTGGGGGGTGGGGGGAGGAAGAGGGGCTACACCTTC